These 11 T cell receptor beta chains came from one sample sequenced in a study of blood T cell repertoires in COVID-19. Assay used: immunoSEQ multiplex PCR; TCRdb lists only in-frame clones, some missing. The profile shows 200,000 to 250,000 clones, around nine tenths of them singletons. Sequenced: PBMCs or T cells enriched from blood (not recorded which). These receptors were taken from a woman aged 45 to 65 who had recovered from COVID-19.

The genes are TRBV9 and TRBJ2-2, with TRBD2 identical over 14 bases. V shed 0 bases and J 0 bases; nucleotides not matched to a gene: 7. From germline, CDR1 is SGDLS and CDR2 YYNGEE. The CDR3 has 20 amino acids. The CDR3 spells CASSVVGLAGGRSNTGELFF. Written as DNA, the CDR3 is TGTGCCAGCAGCGTAGTAGGACTAGCGGGAGGAAGATCGAACACCGGGGAGCTGTTTTTT.

The rearrangement uses TRBV14 and TRBJ2-5; 12 bases line up with TRBD2. The germline gives CDR1 SGHDN, CDR2 FVKESK. The CDR3 is 16 amino acids. V was pared by 2 bases and J by 0 bases, with 1 base of the junction left unmatched. CDR3 nucleotide sequence: TGTGCCAGCAGCCAACTAGCGGGAGGGAACCAAGAGACCCAGTACTTC. Residues: CASSQLAGGNQETQYF.

The chain couples TRBV19 to TRBJ1-2; TRBD1 might be the D (6 bases). Trimming cost V 3 bases and J 3 bases, with 8 bases left between them. The CDR3 has 13 amino acids. Germline V gene sequence: CDR1 LNHDA, CDR2 SQIVND (reference sequence). As DNA, the CDR3 is TGTGCCAGTAGTATCCACAGGGACTATGGCTACACCTTC. This translates into CASSIHRDYGYTF.

This sequence joins TRBV5-4 and TRBJ2-2; 10 bases are shared with TRBD2. Germline assignment: CDR1 SGHNT and CDR2 YYREEE (reference sequence). The CDR3 sequence is 16 residues long. Trimming removed 2 bases from V and 3 bases from J; junction bases left unmatched: 4. The CDR3, as DNA: TGTGCCAGCAGCTTCTTAGCGGGAGGCGACACCGGGGAGCTGTTTTTT. Residues: CASSFLAGGDTGELFF.

The chain recombines TRBV19 with TRBJ1-5; perhaps TRBD1 as D (5 bases). The germline CDR1 and CDR2 sequences are LNHDA and SQIVND (reference sequence). The ends were cut back, 1 base at V and 9 bases at J, with 13 bases in the middle. The CDR3 has 14 amino acids. The CDR3 loop is CASSIGQSRGPQHF. As DNA, the CDR3 is TGTGCCAGTAGTATAGGACAGTCGAGAGGGCCCCAGCATTTT.

This chain joins TRBV27 and TRBJ2-1, with a weak D call TRBD2 (6 bases). The CDR3 is made up of 16 amino acids. Germline V gene sequence: CDR1 MNHEY, CDR2 SMNVEV (reference sequence). The germline V and J ends were trimmed by 2 bases and 3 bases, with 14 bases remaining between them. In nucleotides, the CDR3 is TGTGCCAGCAGTTTAGAGGTTGGCGGGGTCTACAATGAGCAGTTCTTC. This gives the protein CASSLEVGGVYNEQFF.

The chain carries TRBV18 and TRBJ1-5; TRBD1 matches at 11 bases. Germline V gene sequence: CDR1 KGHSH, CDR2 LQKENI. The CDR3 has 17 amino acids. The ends lost 2 bases at V and 5 bases at J; junction bases unmatched: 8. The CDR3, as DNA: TGTGCCAGCTCACCAATCTCCGGGACAGGGGGAGATCAGCCCCAGCATTTT. Translating it yields CASSPISGTGGDQPQHF.

The V gene is TRBV9, the J gene TRBJ1-1; D ambiguous. Germline CDR1 and CDR2: SGDLS and YYNGEE. Trimming took 4 bases from V and 4 from J, leaving 17 bases between them. This CDR3 region has 15 residues. The CDR3 DNA reads TGTGCCAGCAGCCCCTCCCAGTCGGGGAGCACTGAAGCTTTCTTT. This gives the protein CASSPSQSGSTEAFF.

The V and J genes are TRBV7-8 and TRBJ2-5; weak D call: TRBD2 (5 bases). V dropped 6 bases and J dropped 0 bases, with 8 bases sitting between them. Germline CDR1 reads SGHVS; CDR2 reads FQNEAQ. The CDR3 loop spans 13 amino acids. As DNA, the CDR3 is TGTGCCAGCAGAGACGGGAACCAAGAGACCCAGTACTTC. Encoded protein: CASRDGNQETQYF. Full variable domain (missing parts from reference TRBV7-8 and TRBJ2-5): GAGVSQSPRYKVAKRGQDVALRCDPISGHVSLFWYQQALGQGPEFLTYFQNEAQLDKSGLPSDRFFAERPEGSVSTLKIQRTQQEDSAVYLCASRDGNQETQYFGPGTRLLVL.

J is TRBJ1-6 and V is TRBV7-9, with D possibly TRBD1 on 5 matching bases. This CDR3 comprises 17 residues. CDR1 and CDR2 from the germline V gene are SEHNR and FQNEAQ (reference sequence). V gave up 0 bases and J gave up 7 bases, with 16 bases separating them. The CDR3 region is CASSLAFFQGINSPLHF. CDR3 nucleotide sequence: TGTGCCAGCAGCTTAGCATTTTTCCAGGGAATCAATTCACCCCTCCACTTT.

V and J are TRBV18 and TRBJ1-1; D remains unclear. CDR1 KGHSH and CDR2 LQKENI come from the germline V gene. CDR3 length: 13 amino acids. V dropped 6 bases and J dropped 7 bases, with 15 bases sitting between them. DNA for the CDR3: TGTGCCAGCTCGGGTAGCGCGGGCCGTGAAGCTTTCTTT. Its protein product is CASSGSAGREAFF.